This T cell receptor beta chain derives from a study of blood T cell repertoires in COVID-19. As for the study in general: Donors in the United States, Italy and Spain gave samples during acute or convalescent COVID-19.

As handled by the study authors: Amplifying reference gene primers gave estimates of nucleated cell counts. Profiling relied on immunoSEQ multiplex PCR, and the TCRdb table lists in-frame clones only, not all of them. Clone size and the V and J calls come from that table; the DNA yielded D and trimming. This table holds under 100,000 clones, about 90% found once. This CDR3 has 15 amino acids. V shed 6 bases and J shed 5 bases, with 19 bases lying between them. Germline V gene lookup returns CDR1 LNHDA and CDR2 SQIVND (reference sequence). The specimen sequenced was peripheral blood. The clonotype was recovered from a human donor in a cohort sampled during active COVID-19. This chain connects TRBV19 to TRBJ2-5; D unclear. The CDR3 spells CASSVGPLTAETQYF. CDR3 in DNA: TGTGCCAGTAGCGTGGGCCCGCTAACGGCGGAGACCCAGTACTTC.